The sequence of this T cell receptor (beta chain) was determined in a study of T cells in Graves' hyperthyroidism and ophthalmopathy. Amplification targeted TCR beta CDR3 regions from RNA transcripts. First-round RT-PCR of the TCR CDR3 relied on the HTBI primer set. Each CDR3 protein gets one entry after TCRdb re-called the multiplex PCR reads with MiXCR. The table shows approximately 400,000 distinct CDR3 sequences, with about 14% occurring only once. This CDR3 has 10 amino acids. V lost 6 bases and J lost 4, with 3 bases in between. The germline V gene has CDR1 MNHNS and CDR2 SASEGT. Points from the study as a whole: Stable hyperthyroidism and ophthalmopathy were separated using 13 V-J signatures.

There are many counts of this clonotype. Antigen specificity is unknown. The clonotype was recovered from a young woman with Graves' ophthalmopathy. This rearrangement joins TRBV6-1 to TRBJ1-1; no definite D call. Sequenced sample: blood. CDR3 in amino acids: CASRLTEAFF. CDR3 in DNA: TGTGCCAGCAGACTCACTGAAGCTTTCTTT.